Listed here are 21 T cell receptor beta chains from one sample, sequenced in a study of beta chain features in type 1 diabetes. The antigens for these receptors are not known. The authors reverse transcribed all of the isolated RNA, so sequencing captured expressed TCRB transcripts. Method: immunoSEQ multiplex PCR; TCRdb's copy keeps in-frame clones and lacks some. The sample contains roughly 150,000 clones, about 10% of which appear only once. Study findings and constraints: In all four CD4+ subsets, TCRB CDR3 length was significantly, moderately reduced in type 1 diabetes.

Sequencing input: central memory CD4+ T cells from blood. These receptors originate from a woman aged 25-40 years with type 1 diabetes.

The rearrangement joins TRBV7-8 to TRBJ1-1; D might be TRBD1 (6 bases). The V end was cut by 2 bases, the J end by 3 bases, with 10 bases between. Germline V CDR1 and CDR2: SGHVS, FQNEAQ. The CDR3 covers 14 residues. DNA of the CDR3: TGTGCCAGCAGCTTACAAGGGGGGGACACTGAAGCTTTCTTT. Amino acids: CASSLQGGDTEAFF.

V and J are TRBV7-2 and TRBJ2-1, with TRBD2 identical over 7 bases. The CDR3 loop spans 16 amino acids. Per the germline V gene, CDR1 is SGHTA and CDR2 is FQGNSA. With V trimmed by 5 bases and J by 0 bases, 7 bases remained unmatched. The CDR3 DNA reads as TGTGCCAGCAGCACCCGTAGCGGGCGCTCCTACAATGAGCAGTTCTTC. Protein product: CASSTRSGRSYNEQFF.

This chain links TRBV11-2 with TRBJ1-2, with 8 bases aligning to TRBD1. The germline gives CDR1 SGHAT, CDR2 FQNNGV. This CDR3 contains 15 residues. The ends lost 0 bases at V and 8 bases at J; junction bases unmatched: 8. The CDR3 loop is CASSLEGRGRGGYTF. The CDR3 coding sequence is TGTGCCAGCAGCTTAGAAGGCAGGGGGCGCGGGGGCTACACCTTC.

The rearrangement joins TRBV15 to TRBJ2-1; no firm D call. The CDR3 extends over 11 amino acids. The germline gives CDR1 LNHNV, CDR2 YYDKDF (reference sequence). The V end was cut by 9 bases, the J end by 4 bases, with 7 bases between. The CDR3 is CATRGYNEQFF. CDR3 DNA: TGTGCCACAAGAGGTTACAATGAGCAGTTCTTC.

CDR3 region: CASRPGQGAYEQYF. Written as DNA, the CDR3 is TGTGCCAGCAGGCCGGGACAGGGGGCCTACGAGCAGTACTTC. V is TRBV2 and J is TRBJ2-7, with TRBD1 matching over 11 bases. J gave up 2 bases and V 6 bases, and 3 bases lay outside the gene matches. Germline CDR1 reads SNHLY; CDR2 reads FYNNEI. The CDR3 extends over 14 amino acids.

This clone was seen more than once but under ten times. The chain employs TRBV18 and TRBJ2-7, with D maybe TRBD2 (5 bases). This CDR3 spans 15 amino acids. Trimming cost V 3 bases and J 0 bases, with 12 bases left between them. The germline gives CDR1 KGHSH, CDR2 LQKENI. CDR3 residues: CASSPTSSGSYEQYF. In DNA form, the CDR3 reads TGTGCCAGCTCACCCACCTCGAGCGGCTCCTACGAGCAGTACTTC.

The chain couples TRBV5-4 to TRBJ2-3, with 12 bases matching TRBD2. Germline V CDR1 and CDR2: SGHNT, YYREEE (reference sequence). This CDR3 spans 17 amino acids. The junction had 6 bases not matched to a gene; V was cut back by 4 bases and J by 0 bases. CDR3: CASSPLGTSGSTDTQYF. DNA of the CDR3: TGTGCCAGCAGCCCCTTAGGGACTAGCGGGAGCACAGATACGCAGTATTTT.

The V call is TRBV6-6, the J call TRBJ2-1, with 10 bases matching TRBD1. V was clipped by 6 bases and J by 4 bases; unmatched bases: 6. Germline-derived CDR1 and CDR2 are MNHNY and SVGAGI (reference sequence). The CDR3 is made up of 15 amino acids. CDR3 amino acids: CASSLEGQGYNEQFF. Written as DNA, the CDR3 is TGTGCCAGCAGCTTGGAGGGACAGGGGTACAATGAGCAGTTCTTC.

This clone showed up just a few times. The chain is built from TRBV7-9 and TRBJ2-1; 9 nucleotides line up with TRBD2. The V and J ends lost 6 bases and 5 bases, in that order; junction bases with no gene match: 11. CDR1 is SEHNR and CDR2 is FQNEAQ in the germline V gene (reference sequence). This CDR3 has 16 amino acids. CDR3 coding DNA: TGTGCCAGCAGTCCTAAGGGGCGCGGGGGGGACAATGAGCAGTTCTTC. Encoded protein: CASSPKGRGGDNEQFF.

The J gene is TRBJ2-1, the V gene TRBV5-1; the match to TRBD2 covers 11 bases. CDR1 and CDR2 (germline): SGHRS, YFSETQ. This CDR3 contains 14 residues. The J segment lost 9 bases and the V segment lost 4 bases, leaving 6 bases of the junction unmatched. CDR3 amino acids: CASSPELAGVEQFF. The CDR3 nucleotides read TGCGCCAGCAGCCCCGAACTAGCGGGAGTTGAGCAGTTCTTC.

V and J are TRBV5-6 and TRBJ2-4; 7 positions agree with TRBD1. CDR1 is SGHDT, CDR2 YYEEEE, per germline. V gave up 0 bases and J gave up 6 bases; unmatched junction bases: 0. The CDR3 consists of 13 residues. Written as DNA, the CDR3 is TGTGCCAGCAGCTTGGGGACAGGAAACATTCAGTACTTC. It yields the protein CASSLGTGNIQYF.

The J gene is TRBJ2-7, the V gene TRBV18; 14 bases fit TRBD2. Germline loops: CDR1 KGHSH, CDR2 LQKENI. V shed 4 bases, J shed 2 bases, and the junction held 7 bases outside the gene matches. The CDR3 sequence is 17 residues long. CDR3 coding DNA: TGTGCCAGCTCACGCGAGGGACTAGCGGGAGATCCCTACGAGCAGTACTTC. The encoded protein is CASSREGLAGDPYEQYF. The full variable domain, completed using reference TRBV18 and TRBJ2-7, is NAGVMQNPRHLVRRRGQEARLRCSPMKGHSHVYWYRQLPEEGLKFMVYLQKENIIDESGMPKERFSAEFPKEGPSILRIQQVVRGDSAAYFCASSREGLAGDPYEQYFGPGTRLTVT.

The chain carries TRBV10-3 and TRBJ2-2; TRBD2 aligns across 13 bases. The CDR3 is made up of 14 amino acids. CDR1 and CDR2 (germline): ENHRY, SYGVKD. The V and J ends lost 9 bases and 6 bases, in that order; junction bases with no gene match: 4. The CDR3 sequence is CAIGTSGISGELFF. CDR3 in DNA: TGTGCCATAGGGACTAGCGGGATCTCCGGGGAGCTGTTTTTT.

The genes are TRBV28 and TRBJ1-2; no clear D. V lost 4 bases, J lost 7 bases, and 13 bases lay in between. The CDR3 is 13 residues long. Germline assignment: CDR1 MDHEN and CDR2 SYDVKM. The CDR3 nucleotides read TGTGCCAGCAGTTCCGACACGGCCGCTGGCTACACCTTC. It yields the protein CASSSDTAAGYTF.

This clone has more than one count but fewer than ten. The rearrangement uses TRBV9 and TRBJ2-1; 7 nucleotides align to TRBD1. The germline V gene encodes CDR1 SGDLS and CDR2 YYNGEE. The CDR3 is 13 residues long. V was clipped by 4 bases and J by 5 bases; unmatched bases: 3. CDR3 nucleotides: TGTGCCAGCAGCCTGACAGGGCACAATGAGCAGTTCTTC. It specifies CASSLTGHNEQFF.

The genes are TRBV28 and TRBJ2-1; the match to TRBD2 covers 7 bases. Germline V gives CDR1 MDHEN, CDR2 SYDVKM. This CDR3 is built from 13 residues. V gave up 6 bases and J gave up 5 bases; unmatched junction bases: 4. The CDR3 here is CASRGTKNNEQFF. As DNA, the CDR3 is TGTGCCAGCAGGGGGACTAAGAACAATGAGCAGTTCTTC.

The V and J genes are TRBV5-8 and TRBJ2-1, with 10 bases identical to TRBD2. The germline V gene encodes CDR1 SGHTS and CDR2 YDEGEE. The CDR3 extends over 15 amino acids. With 0 bases clipped from V and 4 bases from J, the junction kept 1 base outside the gene matches. This chain's CDR3 is CASSLGTSGYNEQFF. In nucleotides, the CDR3 is TGTGCCAGCAGCTTGGGGACTAGCGGATACAATGAGCAGTTCTTC.

This clone was recorded a few times. J is TRBJ2-1 and V is TRBV11-3, with TRBD2 as a possible D gene (6 bases). V lost 0 bases, J lost 9 bases, and 15 bases lay in between. Germline CDR1 and CDR2: SGHNT and YENEEA. The CDR3 runs 15 residues. CDR3 sequence reads: CASSLDESGAGEQFF. The CDR3 coding sequence is TGTGCCAGCAGCTTAGATGAGTCGGGAGCCGGTGAGCAGTTCTTC.

The chain carries TRBV5-1 and TRBJ2-5; D is unresolved. The CDR3 runs to 14 residues. V lost 4 bases and J lost 12, with 22 bases in between. From germline, CDR1 is SGHRS and CDR2 YFSETQ. Written as DNA, the CDR3 is TGCGCCAGCAGCAGTTCAATGTTATCGAGCCGGGAGTACTTC. Amino acids: CASSSSMLSSREYF.

This clone was seen only a few times. For the CDR3, the DNA is TGTGCCAGCAGGGGAGACAGGGGGCAGTACGAGCAGTACTTC. Translating gives CASRGDRGQYEQYF. V gene TRBV28 combines with J gene TRBJ2-5; TRBD1 agrees at 10 bases. With the DNA end fitting TRBJ2-7 better, the J assignment may be wrong. Germline V gene data show CDR1 as MDHEN and CDR2 as SYDVKM. The CDR3 length is 14 residues.

The rearrangement joins TRBV6-6 to TRBJ2-5; D is perhaps TRBD2 (6 bases). CDR1 is MNHNY, CDR2 SVGAGI, per germline (reference sequence). Trimming pared 7 bases from V and 3 bases from J, leaving 12 bases between. The CDR3 runs 13 residues. This CDR3 reads CASKRDFEETQYF. The CDR3 DNA reads as TGTGCCAGCAAACGGGACTTTGAAGAGACCCAGTACTTC.